This TCR beta chain was documented in a study of somatic mutations in cytotoxic T cells in rheumatoid arthritis. Study results and caveats: No multiple-comparison adjustment was applied to the slight TRBV07 underrepresentation in rheumatoid arthritis patients.

The protocol was immunoSEQ multiplex PCR, while the TCRdb copy is restricted to in-frame clones and leaves out a portion. The repertoire holds around 15,000 clones, with about four fifths as singletons. The germline gives CDR1 SGHRS, CDR2 YFSETQ. This CDR3 comprises 16 residues. J was trimmed by 6 bases and V by 4 bases; bases with no gene match: 5. With regard to this clone: Its antigen is as yet unknown.

The specimen was CD8+ T cells sorted from blood. This sequence originates from a woman aged 50 to 60 with rheumatoid arthritis. The V gene is TRBV5-1, the J gene TRBJ2-1; 15 bases line up with TRBD2. The CDR3 region has the DNA TGCGCCAGCAGCCCTGGGACTAGCGGGAGGATCAATGAGCAGTTCTTC. Translated: CASSPGTSGRINEQFF. Based on the CDR3 plus reference TRBV5-1 and TRBJ2-1, the full variable domain is KAGVTQTPRYLIKTRGQQVTLSCSPISGHRSVSWYQQTPGQGLQFLFEYFSETQRNKGNFPGRFSGRQFSNSRSEMNVSTLELGDSALYLCASSPGTSGRINEQFFGPGTRLTVL.